This T cell receptor beta chain originates from a study of CD8+CD57+ T cells in acquired aplastic anemia (dated by TCRdb to the late 2010s). Regarding the study in general: A mean of about 3.2 ug of DNA, ranging from 0.2 to 27.4 ug, was extracted from sorted CD4+ and CD8+ cells. Healthy donor samples averaged around 10 million reads for CD4+ and 11 million to 12 million for CD8+ cells. Study-wide findings and limitations: Between patients and healthy controls, no significant difference in CD8+ Simpson's diversity was found (P=0.060). Some 27 CD8+ CDR3 sequences were found in both patients and controls but appeared to be highly expressed in patients and within the immunodominant clones of the patients.

This clonotype appeared once. It lacks a known antigen. The sample holds no much larger clone one base away, and base qualities are not on file. A lone read offers only weak evidence. Genomic DNA served as template for TCR beta VDJ combination and CDR3 sequence profiling. An Illumina HiSeq 2000 was the platform used for TCR repertoire sequencing. Per the source publication's procedure: TRBV/TRBJ rearrangement plots, CDR3 size and DJ length profiles, and Simpson's diversity index were used to evaluate the repertoires. The most abundant DNA sequence in the deep sequencing data was defined as the immunodominant clone. CDR3 amino acid sequences were checked for sharing across subjects and were also compared against the VDJdb database and published repertoires. TCRdb trimmed the raw reads at Q25, called clones with MiXCR and kept productive beta chains. One record per CDR3 amino acid sequence lists the most common genes and DNA. These V and J calls rely on TCRdb rather than the paper's analysis. A total of about 130,000 distinct CDR3 sequences appear in this sample, around 48% of them only once. The top ten constitute 2% to 3% of the sample.

From its cysteine to its phenylalanine, the CDR3 spans 21 amino acids. Only the CDR3 DNA stays, 63 bases, in frame from base 1. The CDR1 and CDR2 encoded by the germline V gene are LGHNA and YNFKEQ. At the junction V is shortened by 4 bases and J by 6 bases; bases outside the gene matches: 24. TCR repertoires of sorted CD4+ and CD8+ blood T cells from severe aplastic anemia patients and healthy subjects were deep-sequenced in the study. Ficoll-Paque density gradient centrifugation was used to isolate peripheral blood mononuclear cells. CD4+ and CD8+ T cells were sorted by FACS or magnetic beads before DNA extraction.

The origin of this receptor is a human donor in good health, serving as a control. The sequenced material came from sorted CD4+, CD8+, or CD8+CD57+ T cells (not recorded which) from PBMCs. The V and J genes are TRBV4-2 and TRBJ2-6, and TRBD2 aligns with 7 junction nucleotides. The CDR3 in this case is CASSPRPRGGQSSLVANVLTF. In nucleotide form, the sequence is TGTGCCAGCAGCCCCCGACCGAGGGGAGGGCAATCTTCTTTAGTGGCCAACGTCCTGACTTTC.